The clone carrying this T cell receptor (beta chain) was counted ten times or more. The library was built for alpha chains, so this beta chain is an off-target read and its size means little. Time point defined: sample taken at primary tumor resection. No cells were sorted before sequencing. The whole RNA sequenced was extracted from tumor, nontumor lung or frozen PBMC. The data were obtained in a study of spatial heterogeneity in lung cancer. TCRdb ran MiXCR on the 5' RACE reads and lists one entry per CDR3 protein. This sample carries 11,000 or so distinct CDR3 sequences, approximately 3.5% of them seen once, and the ten largest clones take 52%. CDR3 length: 12 residues. V lost 2 bases and J 3 bases, leaving 5 bases between the germline ends. From germline, CDR1 is KGHSY and CDR2 FQNENV.

The sequences come from PBMCs, collected at surgery. The chain joins TRBV16 to TRBJ2-7; D gene unclear. This clonotype originated in a female donor with early-stage non-small cell lung cancer. The CDR3 loop reads CASSQMGYEQYF. The CDR3 DNA follows: TGTGCCAGCAGCCAAATGGGCTACGAGCAGTACTTC.